What follows are 15 T cell receptor beta chains derived from one specimen sequenced in a study of CD8 T cells in ankylosing spondylitis. TCRdb reprocessed the 5' RACE reads with MiXCR, giving one entry per CDR3 protein. This sample has about 310,000 distinct CDR3 sequences, with more than 20% found just once. Material: blood, either unsorted or a sorted T cell fraction (not recorded which). The origin of the receptors is a female donor with ankylosing spondylitis or in good health (not recorded which).

This clonotype appeared many times. J is TRBJ1-1 and V is TRBV29-1; no clear D gene. This CDR3 contains 13 residues. Trimming left V 4 bases short and J 1 base short, with 10 bases between. Germline CDR1 is SQVTM and CDR2 is ANQGSEA. In DNA, the CDR3 is TGCAGCGTTGCCGGGCAGCCGAACACTGAAGCTTTCTTT. It yields the protein CSVAGQPNTEAFF.

In DNA, the CDR3 is TGTGCCAGCAGTGATGCTAGCGGGAGCGGGGCAGATACGCAGTATTTT. This encodes CASSDASGSGADTQYF. The chain recombines TRBV7-7 with TRBJ2-3, with 10 bases matching TRBD2. Losses at the gene ends were 6 bases for V and 4 bases for J; bases not matched to a gene: 10. CDR1 SSHAT and CDR2 FNYEAQ come from the germline V gene (reference sequence). This CDR3 has 16 amino acids.

For this clonotype: A much larger clone is a single base away; this may be a read error. The CDR3 nucleotides are TGTGCCAGCAGTTACAAGTACCAAGAGACCCAGTACTTC. This encodes CASSYKYQETQYF. The chain carries TRBV6-2 or TRBV6-3 and TRBJ2-5; D is undetermined. Germline values: CDR1 MNHEY, CDR2 SVGEGT. The germline V and J ends were trimmed by 2 bases and 0 bases, with 4 bases remaining between them. This CDR3 contains 13 residues.

This clonotype has just a few counts. This rearrangement joins TRBV20-1 to TRBJ2-1; 8 bases line up with TRBD2. CDR3 length: 17 amino acids. The J segment lost 1 base and the V segment lost 0 bases, leaving 8 bases of the junction unmatched. Germline V gene data show CDR1 as DFQATT and CDR2 as SNEGSKA (reference sequence). In DNA form, the CDR3 reads TGCAGTGCTAGAGATGTTAGCGGGAAACGATCCTACAATGAGCAGTTCTTC. The encoded protein is CSARDVSGKRSYNEQFF.

This chain joins TRBV12-3 or TRBV12-4 and TRBJ2-1; tentatively, D is TRBD2 (6 bases). The CDR3 loop spans 16 amino acids. V was clipped by 6 bases and J by 0 bases, with 15 bases between them. DNA of the CDR3: TGTGCCAGCAGCCTAGATGGCGGGGCCTCCTACAATGAGCAGTTCTTC. As protein: CASSLDGGASYNEQFF.

In its sample, this clonotype was seen a few times. The CDR3 DNA is TGTGCCAGCAGTTTAGCGGGAGCCCCACCTGGCGAGCAGTACTTC. Its translation is CASSLAGAPPGEQYF. The chain couples TRBV12-3 or TRBV12-4 to TRBJ2-7, with a tentative D call TRBD2 (5 bases). V was shortened by 0 bases and J by 6 bases, with 15 bases between the two germline ends. This CDR3 spans 15 amino acids.

Only a few counts were recorded for this clonotype. The J gene is TRBJ2-1, the V gene TRBV7-9, with a tentative D call TRBD2 (6 bases). The CDR3 extends over 16 amino acids. Trimming pared 5 bases from V and 5 bases from J, leaving 19 bases between. Germline CDR1 and CDR2: SEHNR and FQNEAQ (reference sequence). CDR3 sequence reads: CASSPRRGDAHNEQFF. CDR3 nucleotide sequence: TGTGCCAGCAGCCCAAGGAGGGGAGACGCCCACAATGAGCAGTTCTTC.

This clonotype has at least ten counts. The V and J genes are TRBV7-2 and TRBJ2-7, with D hard to call. The germline V gene encodes CDR1 SGHTA and CDR2 FQGNSA. The germline V and J ends were trimmed by 6 bases and 2 bases, with 11 bases remaining between them. The CDR3 is 13 amino acids. CDR3 coding DNA: TGTGCCAGCAGTTACGGACGGACCTACGAGCAGTACTTC. It encodes CASSYGRTYEQYF.

CDR3 DNA: TGTGCCAGCATGAGTGAGTCCTCCTACGAGCAGTACTTC. Translating gives CASMSESSYEQYF. The rearrangement joins TRBV27 to TRBJ2-7; D gene unclear. V dropped 7 bases and J dropped 0 bases, with 10 bases sitting between them. The germline CDR1 and CDR2 sequences are MNHEY and SMNVEV (reference sequence). The CDR3 spans 13 residues.

The chain recombines TRBV20-1 with TRBJ2-2; D is undetermined. Per germline, CDR1 DFQATT and CDR2 SNEGSKA (reference sequence). The V and J ends lost 5 bases and 6 bases respectively, with 10 bases between them. CDR3 length: 12 amino acids. In nucleotides, the CDR3 is TGCAGTGCTCCGTTATATTCCGGGGAGCTGTTTTTT. Amino acid sequence: CSAPLYSGELFF.

The V gene is TRBV20-1, the J gene TRBJ2-1; 8 bases map to TRBD1. CDR1 and CDR2 from the germline V gene are DFQATT and SNEGSKA (reference sequence). The CDR3 length is 15 residues. V lost 2 bases to trimming and J lost 6 bases; unmatched junction nucleotides: 9. CDR3 sequence reads: CSARRRQGAINEQFF. The CDR3 nucleotides are TGCAGTGCTAGAAGGCGGCAGGGGGCTATCAATGAGCAGTTCTTC.

This clonotype is a singleton in its sample. The CDR3 DNA is TGTGCCAGCAGCCAAGGCCCCCACGGAGAGCTTTACGAGCAGTACTTC. This codes for CASSQGPHGELYEQYF. This chain joins TRBV4-2 and TRBJ2-7, with D uncertain. Trimming shortened V by 1 base and J by 4 bases, and 17 bases separated the two germline ends. The length of the CDR3 is 16 residues. CDR1 is LGHNA and CDR2 is YNFKEQ in the germline V gene.

This clonotype appeared a single time. The chain joins TRBV28 to TRBJ2-7, with D perhaps TRBD1 or TRBD2 (5 bases each). V was trimmed by 6 bases and J by 1 base, leaving 16 bases between them. The CDR3 runs to 15 residues. Germline loops: CDR1 MDHEN, CDR2 SYDVKM. The DNA of the CDR3 is TGTGCCAGCAGGAGGGGACCCCTCTTATCCTACGAGCAGTACTTC. It codes for CASRRGPLLSYEQYF.

In its sample, this clonotype was seen a few times. The V and J genes are TRBV28 and TRBJ2-3; 9 positions agree with TRBD2. Losses at the gene ends were 9 bases for V and 1 base for J; bases not matched to a gene: 8. This CDR3 region has 15 residues. The germline V gene encodes CDR1 MDHEN and CDR2 SYDVKM. The CDR3 protein is CASSRRGGRTDTQYF. CDR3 nucleotides: TGTGCCAGTAGTCGGCGGGGGGGACGCACAGATACGCAGTATTTT.

The chain uses TRBV28 and TRBJ2-3; D tentatively fits TRBD1 or TRBD2 (5 bases each). The CDR3 contains 13 residues. Germline V gives CDR1 MDHEN, CDR2 SYDVKM. V dropped 10 bases and J dropped 4 bases, with 15 bases sitting between them. The CDR3 DNA follows: TGTGCCACCAGGGACCCTGGTCCAGATACGCAGTATTTT. Translation: CATRDPGPDTQYF.